Following are 26 T cell receptor beta chains from one sample sequenced in a study of blood T cell repertoires in COVID-19. Assay: immunoSEQ multiplex PCR; the TCRdb copy retains only in-frame clones and omits some. The table records 120,000 to 150,000 clones, about 84% of them present only once. The sequenced material came from peripheral blood. The receptors come from a man between 60 and 75 years old with active or convalescent COVID-19.

This clone was observed many times. V and J are TRBV19 and TRBJ1-5; D call uncertain. V lost 6 bases to trimming and J lost 2 bases, with 11 bases between them. Germline CDR1 and CDR2: LNHDA and SQIVND (reference sequence). This CDR3 is 14 amino acids long. The CDR3, as DNA: TGTGCCAGTAGGATACCTAACGGCAATCAGCCCCAGCATTTT. Encoded protein: CASRIPNGNQPQHF.

The chain has TRBV20-1 and TRBJ1-2, with 8 bases lining up with TRBD1. The germline CDR1 and CDR2 sequences are DFQATT and SNEGSKA (reference sequence). V dropped 3 bases and J dropped 5; count of bases not matched to a gene: 5. The CDR3 is made up of 13 amino acids. The CDR3: CSASMTGAYGYTF. CDR3 bases: TGCAGTGCTAGTATGACAGGGGCGTATGGCTACACCTTC.

This clone was detected only a few times. This chain joins TRBV5-6 and TRBJ2-7, with D perhaps matching TRBD1 (6 bases). This CDR3 region has 13 residues. CDR1 SGHDT and CDR2 YYEEEE come from the germline V gene. V was trimmed by 0 bases and J by 4 bases, leaving 8 bases between them. The chain's CDR3 is CASSLGTDYEQYF. The CDR3 DNA reads TGTGCCAGCAGCTTGGGGACAGATTACGAGCAGTACTTC.

The chain uses TRBV27 and TRBJ2-4; 7 nucleotides line up with TRBD1. CDR1 and CDR2 (germline): MNHEY, SMNVEV (reference sequence). The V segment lost 7 bases and the J segment 3 bases; nucleotides outside the gene matches: 6. The CDR3 length is 14 residues. Written as DNA, the CDR3 is TGTGCCAGCACCGCGACAGGGCGCAAAAACATTCAGTACTTC. Its protein is CASTATGRKNIQYF.

This chain links TRBV13 with TRBJ2-7, with 12 bases lining up with TRBD2. This CDR3 region has 15 residues. V lost 8 bases, J lost 3 bases, and 8 bases stayed unmatched. Germline V CDR1 and CDR2: PRHDT, FYEKMQ (reference sequence). The CDR3 nucleotides are TGTGCCAGCCAAAGGGCTAGCGGGAGGGACTACGAGCAGTACTTC. Translation gives CASQRASGRDYEQYF. Based on the CDR3 plus reference TRBV13 and TRBJ2-7, the full variable domain is AAGVIQSPRHLIKEKRETATLKCYPIPRHDTVYWYQQGPGQDPQFLISFYEKMQSDKGSIPDRFSAQQFSDYHSELNMSSLELGDSALYFCASQRASGRDYEQYFGPGTRLTVT.

The chain is built from TRBV2 and TRBJ2-1; 9 bases are a match to TRBD2. Germline V gives CDR1 SNHLY, CDR2 FYNNEI. V dropped 3 bases and J dropped 8; count of bases not matched to a gene: 8. The CDR3 loop spans 15 amino acids. The CDR3 sequence is CASSDGGRAIYEQFF. Here the CDR3 DNA reads TGTGCCAGCAGTGACGGCGGGAGGGCTATATATGAGCAGTTCTTC.

The CDR3 bases are TGTGCCAGCAGCTCTGGACAGGGGGCGAGGAATGAGCAGTTCTTC. Its translation: CASSSGQGARNEQFF. V and J are TRBV7-3 and TRBJ2-1; 11 bases align to TRBD1. The length of the CDR3 is 15 residues. V lost 4 bases, J lost 7 bases, and 6 bases stayed unmatched. Germline loops: CDR1 SGHTA, CDR2 FQGTGA.

The rearrangement links TRBV15 to TRBJ1-3, with D uncertain. V was trimmed by 6 bases and J by 2 bases, leaving 8 bases between them. This CDR3 contains 13 residues. The germline V gene encodes CDR1 LNHNV and CDR2 YYDKDF (reference sequence). CDR3 amino acids: CATRGFTGNTIYF. CDR3 sequence (DNA): TGTGCCACCAGGGGCTTTACTGGAAACACCATATATTTT.

The genes are TRBV28 and TRBJ2-1; 8 bases fit TRBD2. V was pared by 6 bases and J by 5 bases, with 9 bases of the junction left unmatched. Germline CDR1 is MDHEN and CDR2 is SYDVKM. This CDR3 comprises 15 residues. The CDR3 bases are TGTGCCAGCAGCCTGAGCGGGAGCCTCCACAATGAGCAGTTCTTC. It translates to CASSLSGSLHNEQFF.

This clone was counted a few times. This chain links TRBV11-2 with TRBJ1-1; 8 nucleotides agree with TRBD1. CDR1 is SGHAT and CDR2 is FQNNGV in the germline V gene. The CDR3 covers 16 residues. Trimming removed 7 bases from V and 1 base from J; junction bases left unmatched: 11. The CDR3 nucleotides are TGTGCCAGCACCCCTTACCTCGGACAGGGGAACACTGAAGCTTTCTTT. This translates into CASTPYLGQGNTEAFF.

This clone was seen just once. V is TRBV9 and J is TRBJ2-3; 9 bases line up with TRBD2. The V segment lost 0 bases and the J segment 3 bases; nucleotides outside the gene matches: 11. The CDR3 is 18 amino acids. The germline V gene encodes CDR1 SGDLS and CDR2 YYNGEE. In DNA, the CDR3 is TGTGCCAGCAGCGTAGGGGGTAGCGGGAGTTTGGGGACAGATACGCAGTATTTT. Residues: CASSVGGSGSLGTDTQYF.

This chain connects TRBV5-1 to TRBJ1-1, with a weak D call TRBD1 (5 bases). The CDR3 sequence is 14 residues long. V lost 2 bases and J lost 3, with 11 bases in between. Germline V lookup: CDR1 SGHRS, CDR2 YFSETQ. In nucleotides, the CDR3 is TGCGCCAGCAGCTTCAGGGCCCGAGACACTGAAGCTTTCTTT. This encodes CASSFRARDTEAFF.

The gene calls are TRBV30 and TRBJ1-3, with D unresolved. The CDR3 extends over 13 amino acids. V shed 4 bases and J shed 0 bases, with 7 bases lying between them. Germline-derived CDR1 and CDR2 are GTSNPN and SVGIG (reference sequence). For the CDR3, the DNA is TGTGCCTGGATAAGCTACTCTGGAAACACCATATATTTT. This sequence encodes CAWISYSGNTIYF. The variable domain in full, with the rest retrieved from reference TRBV30 and TRBJ1-3, is SQTIHQWPATLVQPVGSPLSLECTVEGTSNPNLYWYRQAAGRGLQLLFYSVGIGQISSEVPQNLSASRPQDRQFILSSKKLLLSDSGFYLCAWISYSGNTIYFGEGSWLTVV.

The V call is TRBV18, the J call TRBJ1-1, with TRBD1 matching 8 bases. The germline CDR1 and CDR2 sequences are KGHSH and LQKENI. This CDR3 has 15 residues. With V trimmed by 3 bases and J by 1 base, 4 bases remained unmatched. The CDR3 here is CASSPTTGENTEAFF. The CDR3 nucleotides read TGTGCCAGCTCACCTACGACAGGGGAGAACACTGAAGCTTTCTTT.

The sample holds a few counts of this clone. The chain has TRBV7-8 and TRBJ2-3; the D gene is possibly TRBD2 (6 bases). The CDR3 runs 17 residues. Germline CDR1 and CDR2: SGHVS and FQNEAQ. The germline V and J ends were trimmed by 1 base and 0 bases, with 14 bases remaining between them. The DNA of the CDR3 is TGTGCCAGCAGCTTAGGTACGGCTAGCGAGAGCACAGATACGCAGTATTTT. It encodes CASSLGTASESTDTQYF.

This chain links TRBV4-2 with TRBJ2-3, with a weak D call TRBD2 (6 bases). CDR3 length: 14 amino acids. Trimming removed 0 bases from V and 6 bases from J, with 10 bases in between. Germline CDR1 and CDR2: LGHNA and YNFKEQ. This CDR3 is CASSQEGGEDTQYF. For the CDR3, the DNA is TGTGCCAGCAGCCAAGAAGGAGGGGAGGATACGCAGTATTTT.

The chain couples TRBV5-1 to TRBJ2-1; maybe TRBD2 (5 bases). This CDR3 has 16 residues. V gave up 4 bases and J gave up 8 bases, with 22 bases separating them. The germline V gene encodes CDR1 SGHRS and CDR2 YFSETQ. The CDR3 spells CASSLVGGLNLYEQFF. CDR3 DNA: TGCGCCAGCAGCCTAGTCGGAGGACTGAATCTTTATGAGCAGTTCTTC.

The rearrangement links TRBV9 to TRBJ2-4; 7 nucleotides match TRBD1. V lost 3 bases to trimming and J lost 6 bases; unmatched junction nucleotides: 6. Germline V gives CDR1 SGDLS, CDR2 YYNGEE. The CDR3 has 14 residues. The chain's CDR3 is CASSGRQGGNIQYF. CDR3 nucleotide sequence: TGTGCCAGCAGCGGGCGACAGGGCGGAAACATTCAGTACTTC.

The chain employs TRBV3-1 (or the pseudogene TRBV3-2) and TRBJ1-1, with TRBD1 matching over 8 bases. V gave up 1 base and J gave up 5 bases; unmatched junction bases: 6. The germline V gene encodes CDR1 LGHDT and CDR2 YNNKEL (reference sequence). This CDR3 comprises 15 residues. The DNA for the CDR3 is TGTGCCAGCAGCCAAGTTTTCCAGGGGGCGACTGAAGCTTTCTTT. This sequence encodes CASSQVFQGATEAFF.

This chain uses TRBV7-9 with TRBJ2-3; TRBD2 aligns across 9 bases. With V trimmed by 1 base and J by 8 bases, 13 bases remained unmatched. CDR3 length: 17 residues. Germline CDR1 and CDR2: SEHNR and FQNEAQ (reference sequence). In nucleotides, the CDR3 is TGTGCCAGCAGCTTAGGGGTCGCTAGCGGGACGCAAGGTACGCAGTATTTT. This codes for CASSLGVASGTQGTQYF. Drawing the rest from reference TRBV7-9 and TRBJ2-3, the complete variable domain is DTGVSQNPRHKITKRGQNVTFRCDPISEHNRLYWYRQTLGQGPEFLTYFQNEAQLEKSRLLSDRFSAERPKGSFSTLEIQRTEQGDSAMYLCASSLGVASGTQGTQYFGPGTRLTVL.

The chain uses TRBV7-9 and TRBJ1-1; D gene uncertain. The CDR3 has 13 amino acids. CDR1 and CDR2 from the germline V gene are SEHNR and FQNEAQ (reference sequence). Trimming removed 3 bases at V and 3 bases at J, with 8 bases between. In DNA, the CDR3 is TGTGCCAGCAGCTTGAGCGGTGACACTGAAGCTTTCTTT. Translation: CASSLSGDTEAFF.

This sequence joins TRBV7-9 and TRBJ2-7; TRBD1 might be the D (6 bases). The CDR3 length is 11 residues. Trimming stripped 8 bases from V and 6 bases from J, with 11 bases between. CDR1 SEHNR and CDR2 FQNEAQ come from the germline V gene (reference sequence). CDR3 DNA sequence: TGTGCCAGCGGAACAGGGATCGAGCAGTACTTC. This sequence encodes CASGTGIEQYF.

This clone occurred a few times. The genes are TRBV2 and TRBJ2-1; D gene unclear. The V gene's germline CDR1 is SNHLY and CDR2 FYNNEI. The CDR3 consists of 12 residues. V was trimmed by 5 bases and J by 6 bases, leaving 8 bases between them. The CDR3, as DNA: TGTGCCAGCAGTCCCGAGCTCAATGAGCAGTTCTTC. Its protein is CASSPELNEQFF. The full variable domain, its missing parts supplied by reference TRBV2 and TRBJ2-1, is EPEVTQTPSHQVTQMGQEVILRCVPISNHLYFYWYRQILGQKVEFLVSFYNNEISEKSEIFDDQFSVERPDGSNFTLKIRSTKLEDSAMYFCASSPELNEQFFGPGTRLTVL.

As to this clone: This sample also contains other DNA sequences that code for the same CDR3. The chain is built from TRBV19 and TRBJ1-5; 8 bases are shared with TRBD1. The CDR3 is 14 residues long. V gave up 1 base and J gave up 6 bases; unmatched junction bases: 2. From germline, CDR1 is LNHDA and CDR2 SQIVND (reference sequence). The CDR3 bases are TGTGCCAGTAGTATAGCAGGGGGCGGTCAGCCCCAGCATTTT. The encoded protein is CASSIAGGGQPQHF.

The rearrangement uses TRBV7-3 and TRBJ2-2; 14 bases fit TRBD2. V lost 3 bases and J lost 5; bases outside the gene matches: 2. This CDR3 is built from 16 residues. The germline V gene encodes CDR1 SGHTA and CDR2 FQGTGA. This chain's CDR3 is CASSFGLAGGTGELFF. The CDR3 DNA reads as TGTGCCAGCAGCTTCGGACTAGCGGGAGGTACCGGGGAGCTGTTTTTT.

CDR3 bases: TGTGCCAGCAGTTTATCGGGACACCTGGCTTTTTACGAGCAGTACTTC. It translates to CASSLSGHLAFYEQYF. This sequence joins TRBV27 and TRBJ2-7, with a tentative D call TRBD1 (6 bases). The CDR3 sequence is 16 residues long. V was pared by 0 bases and J by 4 bases, with 16 bases between. The V gene's germline CDR1 is MNHEY and CDR2 SMNVEV (reference sequence).